Given below is one T cell receptor beta chain in context. The CDR3 is 15 amino acids. The trim removed 2 bases at V and 1 base at J, leaving 2 bases unmatched. The germline gives CDR1 MGHRA, CDR2 YSYEKL. This sample stems from a study of cytomegalovirus exposure and HLA in healthy donors. Primers for the PCR totalled 60 Vbeta and 13 Jbeta. Here immunoSEQ multiplex PCR was the method, and the copy in TCRdb shows in-frame clones only, minus some. The sample lists fewer than 90,000 clones, around 80% occurring once. The chain uses TRBV4-1 and TRBJ2-5; 9 positions match TRBD1. The receptor was derived from a male donor in good health and CMV-seropositive. The source material was PBMCs. Here the CDR3 DNA reads TGCGCCAGCAGCCAACTGGGACAGGGCCAAGAGACCCAGTACTTC. Protein product: CASSQLGQGQETQYF.